In its sample, the clone carrying this TCR beta chain ranks as large (0.1 to 1%). This entry is derived from a study of OX40 agonist ivuxolimab in advanced cancers. Across the study: Intravenous ivuxolimab was administered to patients every 2 weeks at 0.01 to 10 mg/kg. Patients enrolled in dose escalation were diagnosed with hepatocellular carcinoma, melanoma, renal cell or head and neck cancer.

Method: immunoSEQ multiplex PCR; TCRdb's copy keeps in-frame clones and lacks some. This sample carries some 80,000 clones, 70% to 90% of them seen once, and the ten largest clones take more than 20%. With V trimmed by 4 bases and J by 6 bases, 0 bases remained unmatched. The CDR3 has 13 residues. Germline-derived CDR1 and CDR2 are MNHEY and SMNVEV (reference sequence). The sample was CD4+ or CD8+ T cells sorted from blood, taken in a trial of the OX40 agonist ivuxolimab. The chain couples TRBV27 to TRBJ2-2, with TRBD2 identical over 9 bases. The origin of this receptor is an adult with an advanced solid tumor such as melanoma, head and neck, liver or kidney cancer. This chain's CDR3 is CASSWTSAGELFF. The CDR3, as DNA: TGTGCCAGCAGTTGGACTAGCGCCGGGGAGCTGTTTTTT.